The rows below give T cell receptor beta chains drawn from one sample of a study of early T cells in non-severe SARS-CoV-2 infection. TCRdb recomputed calls from the 5' RACE reads with MiXCR, one row per CDR3 protein. The sample holds tens of thousands of distinct CDR3 sequences, around 4.2% seen once. The sample comprised whole blood. The receptor source for this set is an adult who was a healthcare worker with PCR-confirmed SARS-CoV-2 infection or an uninfected control (not recorded which). CDR3s include the opening cysteine and the closing phenylalanine or tryptophan. A D gene is named only where the DNA matches it firmly. Not every row has a clone size; where given, it reads once, few, many or a size class.

clone size	D gene	V gene	J gene	CDR3 length	CDR3 protein	CDR3 DNA
-	-	TRBV7-8	TRBJ2-4	15	CASSLDLVSLNIQYF	TGTGCCAGCAGCTTAGATCTTGTCTCCTTAAACATTCAGTACTTC
many	-	TRBV7-2	TRBJ2-7	13	CASSLYYLREQYF	TGTGCCAGCAGCTTATACTACCTTCGGGAGCAGTACTTC
many	-	TRBV5-4	TRBJ2-7	14	CASSPAGLTYEQYF	TGTGCCAGCAGCCCCGCGGGGCTCACCTACGAGCAGTACTTC
few	-	TRBV11-2	TRBJ2-7	13	CASSLASQDEQYF	TGTGCCAGCAGCTTAGCTAGTCAGGACGAGCAGTACTTC
many	-	TRBV11-2	TRBJ2-1	13	CASSLDRGDEQFF	TGTGCCAGCAGCTTAGATCGGGGAGATGAGCAGTTCTTC
-	-	TRBV4-1	TRBJ2-3	17	CASSQSPPSDPTDTQYF	TGCGCCAGCAGCCAAAGCCCACCTAGCGACCCTACAGATACGCAGTATTTT
few	-	TRBV6-1	TRBJ2-7	15	CASSNPDGSSYEQYF	TGTGCCAGCAGTAACCCGGACGGGAGTTCCTACGAGCAGTACTTC
many	TRBD2	TRBV19	TRBJ2-1	17	CASSDPGLAGGLDEQFF	TGTGCCAGTAGTGATCCGGGACTAGCGGGGGGTCTTGATGAGCAGTTCTTC
-	-	TRBV7-6	TRBJ1-1	14	CASSPMAGDTEAFF	TGTGCCAGCAGCCCCATGGCGGGAGACACTGAAGCTTTCTTT
-	-	TRBV20-1	TRBJ2-7	13	CSAPPKGAYEQYF	TGCAGTGCCCCCCCGAAAGGTGCCTACGAGCAGTACTTC
many	-	TRBV6-1	TRBJ2-1	12	CASMPAYNEQFF	TGTGCCAGCATGCCGGCTTACAATGAGCAGTTCTTC
many	-	TRBV12-3/TRBV12-4	TRBJ2-7	11	CASSLGLSQYF	TGTGCCAGCAGTTTGGGTCTTTCTCAGTACTTC
many	-	TRBV28	TRBJ1-2	14	CASSPGGTNYGYTF	TGTGCCAGCAGTCCCGGGGGCACTAACTATGGCTACACCTTC
many	-	TRBV4-2	TRBJ2-1	15	CASSQAFQGRDEQFF	TGTGCCAGCAGCCAAGCTTTCCAGGGCAGGGATGAGCAGTTCTTC
few	-	TRBV5-1	TRBJ2-7	13	CASRTGSNYEQYF	TGCGCCAGCAGGACAGGTTCTAACTACGAGCAGTACTTC
few	-	TRBV12-2	TRBJ2-7	15	CASRLAENTGYEQYF	TGTGCAAGTCGCTTAGCGGAAAACACAGGGTACGAGCAGTACTTC
many	TRBD2	TRBV7-8	TRBJ2-5	15	CASSLGLAGEETQYF	TGTGCCAGCAGCTTAGGGCTAGCGGGGGAAGAGACCCAGTACTTC
many	-	TRBV18	TRBJ2-7	12	CASSNGGYEQYF	TGTGCCAGCTCAAATGGGGGGTACGAGCAGTACTTC
-	-	TRBV29-1	TRBJ2-1	10	CSVERREQFF	TGCAGCGTTGAAAGAAGAGAGCAGTTCTTC
few	TRBD1	TRBV7-9	TRBJ1-1	17	CASSLAGTGNMNTEAFF	TGTGCCAGCAGCTTAGCGGGGACAGGGAATATGAACACTGAAGCTTTCTTT
many	-	TRBV20-1	TRBJ1-4	13	CSARGGTTEKLFF	TGCAGTGCTAGAGGTGGTACGACTGAAAAACTGTTTTTT
few	-	TRBV18	TRBJ1-2	14	CASSPPGDRSGYTF	TGTGCCAGCTCACCACCTGGGGATCGGAGTGGCTACACCTTC
many	TRBD2	TRBV4-1	TRBJ2-3	18	CASSQVGSSGVSTDTQYF	TGCGCCAGCAGCCAAGTGGGGTCTAGCGGGGTGAGCACAGATACGCAGTATTTT
-	-	TRBV7-2	TRBJ2-2	15	CASSLGGTNTGELFF	TGTGCCAGCAGCTTAGGGGGGACGAACACCGGGGAGCTGTTTTTT
many	-	TRBV11-2	TRBJ2-2	16	CASSSNPTANTGELFF	TGTGCCAGCAGCTCAAACCCAACAGCGAACACCGGGGAGCTGTTTTTT
many	-	TRBV2	TRBJ2-2	12	CASSLHTGELFF	TGTGCCAGCAGTTTACACACCGGGGAGCTGTTTTTT
few	-	TRBV7-2	TRBJ2-1	12	CASLTVRNEQFF	TGTGCCAGCCTAACTGTAAGAAATGAGCAGTTCTTC
medium-sized	-	TRBV4-1	TRBJ2-1	16	CASSQEGFGSYNEQFF	TGCGCCAGCAGCCAAGAAGGGTTCGGGTCCTACAATGAGCAGTTCTTC
many	-	TRBV11-2	TRBJ1-3	16	CASSFLRGRSGNTIYF	TGTGCCAGCAGCTTTCTCAGGGGCCGCTCTGGAAACACCATATATTTT
few	-	TRBV5-1	TRBJ2-2	16	CASSLGPSGFSGELFF	TGCGCCAGCAGCTTGGGACCCTCAGGGTTCAGCGGGGAGCTGTTTTTT
few	-	TRBV7-9	TRBJ2-3	12	CASSPDRDTQYF	TGTGCCAGCAGCCCAGACCGAGATACGCAGTATTTT
few	TRBD2	TRBV10-3	TRBJ2-7	15	CAIPSGSKASYEQYF	TGTGCCATCCCTAGCGGGAGCAAGGCCTCCTACGAGCAGTACTTC
-	TRBD2	TRBV29-1	TRBJ2-3	14	CSVTRTSGSDTQYF	TGCAGCGTGACCCGGACTAGCGGGTCAGATACGCAGTATTTT
many	-	TRBV7-2	TRBJ1-2	14	CASSLSPANYGYTF	TGTGCCAGCAGCTTAAGCCCGGCTAACTATGGCTACACCTTC
many	-	TRBV5-1	TRBJ2-7	14	CASSEQGSSYEQYF	TGCGCCAGCAGCGAGCAGGGGAGCTCCTACGAGCAGTACTTC
many	TRBD1	TRBV19	TRBJ2-3	16	CASSRDRGKSTDTQYF	TGTGCCAGTAGTAGAGACAGGGGAAAAAGCACAGATACGCAGTATTTT
-	TRBD2	TRBV12-3/TRBV12-4	TRBJ2-7	14	CASNRAGGAYEQYF	TGTGCCAGCAACCGAGCGGGGGGGGCCTACGAGCAGTACTTC
-	-	TRBV15	TRBJ2-1	16	CATSRDTISSYNEQFF	TGTGCCACCAGCAGAGATACCATAAGCTCCTACAATGAGCAGTTCTTC
-	-	TRBV7-3	TRBJ2-1	13	CASSYTRETEQFF	TGTGCCAGCAGCTACACCAGGGAGACTGAGCAGTTCTTC
many	TRBD2	TRBV4-1	TRBJ2-1	19	CASSPSALAGVSPYNEQFF	TGCGCCAGCAGCCCCTCGGCACTAGCGGGGGTTTCCCCCTACAATGAGCAGTTCTTC
many	-	TRBV5-6	TRBJ2-7	14	CASSLATDTYEQYF	TGTGCCAGCAGCTTGGCGACAGATACCTACGAGCAGTACTTC
many	TRBD2	TRBV20-1	TRBJ2-1	14	CSAREVAGAGEQFF	TGCAGTGCTAGAGAGGTAGCGGGAGCGGGGGAGCAGTTCTTC
many	TRBD1	TRBV4-1	TRBJ2-7	16	CASSQFPRGQGHEQYF	TGCGCCAGCAGCCAATTCCCCCGGGGACAGGGACACGAGCAGTACTTC
many	-	TRBV11-2	TRBJ2-2	15	CASSPRAGWTGELFF	TGTGCCAGCAGCCCCAGGGCAGGGTGGACCGGGGAGCTGTTTTTT
many	-	TRBV20-1	TRBJ1-1	12	CSARDRAVAAFF	TGCAGTGCTAGAGACAGGGCGGTTGCAGCTTTCTTT
many	-	TRBV27	TRBJ2-3	14	CASSLVWNTDTQYF	TGTGCCAGCAGTTTAGTTTGGAACACAGATACGCAGTATTTT
-	-	TRBV2	TRBJ2-1	13	CASSGMVFNEQFF	TGTGCCAGCAGTGGTATGGTTTTCAATGAGCAGTTCTTC
few	TRBD1	TRBV7-8	TRBJ1-4	16	CASSLARTGGHEKLFF	TGTGCCAGCAGCTTAGCCAGGACAGGGGGTCATGAAAAACTGTTTTTT
medium-sized	-	TRBV2	TRBJ2-1	10	CASSGREQFF	TGTGCCAGCAGTGGGAGGGAGCAGTTCTTC
many	-	TRBV10-3	TRBJ2-6	16	CAIAPPGGAGANVLTF	TGTGCCATCGCCCCTCCAGGCGGTGCTGGGGCCAACGTCCTGACTTTC
few	-	TRBV12-5	TRBJ2-1	15	CASGLVSLNYNEQFF	TGTGCTAGTGGTTTGGTATCCTTGAACTACAATGAGCAGTTCTTC
many	-	TRBV12-3/TRBV12-4	TRBJ1-5	14	CASSPSSRNQPQHF	TGTGCCAGCAGTCCCAGTAGTCGGAATCAGCCCCAGCATTTT
many	-	TRBV9	TRBJ2-3	16	CASKGRAGPSTDTQYF	TGTGCCAGCAAGGGTCGTGCGGGTCCTAGCACAGATACGCAGTATTTT